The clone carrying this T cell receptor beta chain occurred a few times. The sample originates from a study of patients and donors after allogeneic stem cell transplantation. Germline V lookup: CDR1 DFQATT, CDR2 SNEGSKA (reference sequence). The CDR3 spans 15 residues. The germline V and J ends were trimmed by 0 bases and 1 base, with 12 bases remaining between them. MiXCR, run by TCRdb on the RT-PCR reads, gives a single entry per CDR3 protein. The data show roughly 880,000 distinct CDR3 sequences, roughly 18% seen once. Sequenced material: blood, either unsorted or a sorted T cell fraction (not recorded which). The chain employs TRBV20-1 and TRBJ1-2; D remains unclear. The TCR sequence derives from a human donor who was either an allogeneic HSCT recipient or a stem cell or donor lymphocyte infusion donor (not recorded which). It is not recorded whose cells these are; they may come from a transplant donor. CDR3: CSARDTQSSNYGYTF. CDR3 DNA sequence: TGCAGTGCTAGAGATACCCAGTCTAGTAACTATGGCTACACCTTC.